Presented here are 30 T cell receptor beta chains from one specimen sequenced in a study of T cells after yellow fever vaccination. One entry per CDR3 protein, called by TCRdb with MiXCR from the 5' RACE reads. The sample shows hundreds of thousands of distinct CDR3 sequences, approximately 13% of them seen only once. The sample in question was CD4+ T cells sorted from PBMCs, obtained 15 days after the yellow fever booster vaccination. The receptors were gathered from a man between 18 and 35 years old who received the YFV17D yellow fever vaccine.

This chain links TRBV10-3 with TRBJ2-7; 8 positions match TRBD1. Germline values: CDR1 ENHRY, CDR2 SYGVKD. V gave up 10 bases and J gave up 3 bases; unmatched junction bases: 5. The CDR3 spans 12 residues. The CDR3: CATGQGLYEQYF. CDR3 DNA: TGTGCCACAGGACAGGGACTCTACGAGCAGTACTTC.

This clonotype turned up a few times. V usage is TRBV6-5 and J usage is TRBJ2-3; 9 nucleotides align to TRBD1. The CDR3 runs 16 residues. Germline trimming cut 5 bases from V and 6 bases from J; bases unmatched to any gene: 12. Germline CDR1 reads MNHEY; CDR2 reads SVGAGI. CDR3 loop: CASSGTGGARGDTQYF. The CDR3 DNA sequence: TGTGCCAGCAGTGGAACAGGGGGCGCCCGAGGGGATACGCAGTATTTT.

The chain combines TRBV18 with TRBJ1-3, with D unclear. This CDR3 is 15 amino acids long. Germline V gene sequence: CDR1 KGHSH, CDR2 LQKENI. Between the trimmed V and J ends, which lost 3 bases and 7 bases, there was a span of 16 bases. In DNA, the CDR3 is TGTGCCAGCTCACCGAGAGAGGACTGGAGGAACACCATATATTTT. Protein sequence: CASSPREDWRNTIYF.

This clonotype was found many times. The chain joins TRBV7-3 to TRBJ2-7; no reliable D call. The germline CDR1 and CDR2 sequences are SGHTA and FQGTGA. This CDR3 is 13 amino acids long. V was shortened by 4 bases and J by 4 bases, with 11 bases between the two germline ends. The CDR3 here is CASSSADGYEQYF. The DNA of the CDR3 is TGTGCCAGCAGCTCCGCAGACGGTTACGAGCAGTACTTC.

This chain uses TRBV29-1 with TRBJ1-5; maybe TRBD1 (5 bases). The CDR3 loop spans 15 amino acids. Germline loops: CDR1 SQVTM, CDR2 ANQGSEA. With 4 bases removed from V and 4 bases from J, the gap between germline ends came to 17 bases. Here the CDR3 reads CSVADTGGENQPQHF. In DNA, the CDR3 is TGCAGCGTTGCCGATACGGGGGGAGAGAATCAGCCCCAGCATTTT.

The gene calls are TRBV9 and TRBJ1-1; D uncertain. Germline CDR1 reads SGDLS; CDR2 reads YYNGEE. V lost 0 bases and J lost 0, with 6 bases in between. The CDR3 has 14 residues. The CDR3 DNA reads TGTGCCAGCAGCGTAGGGGATTTGAACACTGAAGCTTTCTTT. As protein: CASSVGDLNTEAFF.

Only a few counts were recorded for this clonotype. The rearrangement uses TRBV20-1 and TRBJ2-1; D may be TRBD1 (6 bases). In germline, CDR1 is DFQATT, CDR2 SNEGSKA (reference sequence). The length of the CDR3 is 15 residues. V shed 3 bases and J shed 4 bases, with 16 bases lying between them. The CDR3 reads CSASDGQSFYNEQFF. In DNA, the CDR3 is TGCAGTGCTAGTGACGGACAGAGCTTTTACAATGAGCAGTTCTTC.

This clonotype was seen at least ten times. The chain recombines TRBV7-2 with TRBJ2-7, with D perhaps given as TRBD1 or TRBD2 (5 bases each). V was trimmed by 5 bases and J by 4 bases, leaving 18 bases between them. The CDR3 extends over 15 amino acids. Germline CDR1 SGHTA, CDR2 FQGNSA. The CDR3 nucleotides read TGTGCCAGCAGCATCGGGGCTAGCAGTCAGTACGAGCAGTACTTC. Translation: CASSIGASSQYEQYF.

The chain couples TRBV10-3 to TRBJ1-2, with 8 positions matching TRBD1. Germline V gene data show CDR1 as ENHRY and CDR2 as SYGVKD. V was clipped by 6 bases and J by 10 bases; unmatched bases: 10. CDR3 length equals 13 residues. CDR3 residues: CAIRLTGEGDYTF. The CDR3 DNA reads TGTGCCATCAGGTTGACAGGGGAGGGCGACTACACCTTC.

The chain is built from TRBV6-1 and TRBJ1-5; no reliable D call. Germline V gene data show CDR1 as MNHNS and CDR2 as SASEGT. V shed 0 bases and J shed 0 bases, with 6 bases lying between them. The CDR3 consists of 15 residues. In DNA, the CDR3 is TGTGCCAGCAGTGAAGCGGGGTATAGCAATCAGCCCCAGCATTTT. Translated, it gives CASSEAGYSNQPQHF.

The chain joins TRBV28 to TRBJ2-3; D possibly corresponds to TRBD1 (5 bases). Germline CDR1 MDHEN, CDR2 SYDVKM. The length of the CDR3 is 17 residues. V lost 6 bases and J 3 bases, leaving 22 bases between the germline ends. The CDR3 region has the DNA TGTGCCAGCAGGCCCTTCCCCCAGGGTGTCGAAACAGATACGCAGTATTTT. Its protein product is CASRPFPQGVETDTQYF.

This clonotype has more than one count but fewer than ten. The chain is built from TRBV27 and TRBJ2-3; TRBD1 matches at 11 bases. CDR1 and CDR2 from the germline V gene are MNHEY and SMNVEV (reference sequence). The V and J ends lost 8 bases and 1 base, in that order; junction bases with no gene match: 5. The CDR3 is 15 residues long. CDR3: CASGPDRGRTDTQYF. For the CDR3, the DNA is TGTGCCAGCGGCCCGGACAGGGGGCGCACAGATACGCAGTATTTT.

The rearrangement links TRBV20-1 to TRBJ2-3; possible D gene TRBD2, 7 bases. CDR1 and CDR2 from the germline V gene are DFQATT and SNEGSKA (reference sequence). Between the trimmed V and J ends, which lost 0 bases and 4 bases, there was a span of 14 bases. The CDR3 totals 15 residues. In nucleotides, the CDR3 is TGCAGTGCTAGAGATCACCGGGGGGCATCAGATACGCAGTATTTT. Translation: CSARDHRGASDTQYF.

This rearrangement joins TRBV15 to TRBJ2-7, with 7 positions matching TRBD1. CDR1 LNHNV and CDR2 YYDKDF come from the germline V gene (reference sequence). The CDR3 has 12 residues. The V and J ends lost 0 bases and 10 bases, in that order; junction bases with no gene match: 3. CDR3 DNA: TGTGCCACCAGCAGAGACCAGGGGGAACAGTACTTC. This sequence encodes CATSRDQGEQYF.

The chain uses TRBV7-2 and TRBJ1-2, with 7 bases matching TRBD1. The V and J ends lost 5 bases and 4 bases, in that order; junction bases with no gene match: 7. The CDR3 covers 14 residues. Germline-derived CDR1 and CDR2 are SGHTA and FQGNSA. This CDR3 reads CASSDQGGFYGYTF. Here the CDR3 DNA reads TGTGCCAGCAGCGACCAGGGGGGTTTCTATGGCTACACCTTC.

The table lists this clonotype with a few counts. The chain is built from TRBV21-1 and TRBJ2-7. TRBV21-1 is a pseudogene. The CDR3 spans 17 residues. CDR3 residues: CASSKARRNLGSYEQYV. In DNA form, the CDR3 reads TGTGCCAGCAGCAAAGCCCGGAGAAACTTAGGGTCCTACGAGCAGTACGTC.

This clonotype has ten or more counts. As DNA, the CDR3 is TGCGCCAGCAGCATCTCGACAGGGGGGCTAGAGACCCAGTACTTC. It specifies CASSISTGGLETQYF. The chain has TRBV5-1 and TRBJ2-5; 9 nucleotides line up with TRBD1. Germline trimming cut 4 bases from V and 4 bases from J; bases unmatched to any gene: 8. The CDR3 sequence is 15 residues long. CDR1 is SGHRS and CDR2 is YFSETQ in the germline V gene. The variable domain in full, completed from reference TRBV5-1 and TRBJ2-5, reads KAGVTQTPRYLIKTRGQQVTLSCSPISGHRSVSWYQQTPGQGLQFLFEYFSETQRNKGNFPGRFSGRQFSNSRSEMNVSTLELGDSALYLCASSISTGGLETQYFGPGTRLLVL.

This chain joins TRBV20-1 and TRBJ1-6; D is possibly TRBD1 (6 bases). The CDR3 is made up of 17 amino acids. CDR1 is DFQATT and CDR2 is SNEGSKA in the germline V gene (reference sequence). Trimming shortened V by 1 base and J by 9 bases, and 22 bases separated the two germline ends. The CDR3 here is CSARVHVAVEGGSPLHF. The DNA for the CDR3 is TGCAGTGCTAGAGTACATGTGGCCGTTGAAGGGGGTTCACCCCTCCACTTT.

There are a few counts of this clonotype. V and J are TRBV20-1 and TRBJ2-5; 8 nucleotides align to TRBD1. CDR1 DFQATT and CDR2 SNEGSKA come from the germline V gene (reference sequence). This CDR3 is built from 13 residues. With V trimmed by 7 bases and J by 2 bases, 6 bases remained unmatched. The CDR3 spells CSGDRLIQETQYF. DNA for the CDR3: TGCAGTGGGGACAGGTTGATACAAGAGACCCAGTACTTC.

This chain joins TRBV14 and TRBJ2-7, with 7 bases that match TRBD2. Germline V lookup: CDR1 SGHDN, CDR2 FVKESK. This CDR3 contains 13 residues. V dropped 4 bases and J dropped 6; count of bases not matched to a gene: 6. The CDR3 spells CASSLGGVGEQYV. In DNA, the CDR3 is TGTGCCAGCAGCCTGGGAGGGGTGGGCGAGCAGTACGTC.

The sample holds many counts of this clonotype. The chain links TRBV11-2 to TRBJ1-1; TRBD1 agrees at 8 bases. Per germline, CDR1 SGHAT and CDR2 FQNNGV. The CDR3 is 13 amino acids. V dropped 1 base and J dropped 9; count of bases not matched to a gene: 4. In nucleotides, the CDR3 is TGTGCCAGCAGCTTAGGCGGACAGGGACAAGCTTTCTTT. Encoded protein: CASSLGGQGQAFF.

The chain uses TRBV5-5 and TRBJ1-6; D not certain. V was cut by 4 bases and J by 4 bases, with 12 bases left in between. Germline CDR1 reads SGHKS; CDR2 reads YYEKEE (reference sequence). This CDR3 contains 15 residues. The CDR3 DNA is TGTGCCAGCAGCCCAGGACGCAATTATAATTCACCCCTCCACTTT. It yields the protein CASSPGRNYNSPLHF.

In this sample, this clonotype turned up a few times. This chain uses TRBV25-1 with TRBJ2-6, with a weak D call TRBD1 (5 bases). This CDR3 region has 15 residues. Germline V gene data show CDR1 as MGHDK and CDR2 as SYGVNS. V was cut by 4 bases and J by 0 bases, with 7 bases left in between. CDR3 residues: CASSVGHSGANVLTF. The CDR3 region has the DNA TGTGCCAGCAGTGTAGGACACTCTGGGGCCAACGTCCTGACTTTC.

The gene calls are TRBV7-3 and TRBJ2-2; the D gene is possibly TRBD1 (7 bases). Germline V lookup: CDR1 SGHTA, CDR2 FQGTGA. The CDR3 is made up of 15 amino acids. The germline V and J ends were trimmed by 4 bases and 3 bases, with 12 bases remaining between them. The CDR3 sequence: CASSWTGGDTGELFF. DNA for the CDR3: TGTGCCAGCAGCTGGACAGGAGGGGACACCGGGGAGCTGTTTTTT.

V and J are TRBV10-3 and TRBJ2-7; D gene ambiguous. Germline V lookup: CDR1 ENHRY, CDR2 SYGVKD. Trimming pared 9 bases from V and 2 bases from J, leaving 8 bases between. The CDR3 is 11 amino acids. The CDR3 sequence is CAMGTAYEQYF. For the CDR3, the DNA is TGTGCCATGGGCACCGCCTACGAGCAGTACTTC.

The V and J genes are TRBV12-3 or TRBV12-4 and TRBJ2-3; 8 bases are a match to TRBD1. With V trimmed by 7 bases and J by 6 bases, 9 bases remained unmatched. The CDR3 loop spans 14 amino acids. The CDR3 loop is CASILDREADTQYF. Here the CDR3 DNA reads TGTGCCAGCATCCTGGACAGGGAGGCGGATACGCAGTATTTT.

V usage is TRBV10-3 and J usage is TRBJ1-1, with D uncertain. Trimming removed 10 bases from V and 1 base from J, with 10 bases in between. Germline assignment: CDR1 ENHRY and CDR2 SYGVKD. The CDR3 runs to 12 residues. CDR3 residues: CATKGGNTEAFF. In DNA, the CDR3 is TGTGCCACCAAGGGAGGGAACACTGAAGCTTTCTTT.

This chain uses TRBV3-1 with TRBJ2-5; either TRBD1 or TRBD2 may fit D (5 bases each). V lost 7 bases, J lost 5 bases, and 17 bases lay in between. Germline CDR1 reads LGHDT; CDR2 reads YNNKEL (reference sequence). CDR3 length: 14 residues. The CDR3 DNA reads TGTGCCAGCACCCCATCGGGGCGGGCGGAGACCCAGTACTTC. This encodes CASTPSGRAETQYF.

This clonotype was detected many times. The chain is built from TRBV12-3 or TRBV12-4 and TRBJ1-2; D not certain. V lost 6 bases, J lost 0 bases, and 5 bases lay in between. There are 12 residues in the CDR3. CDR3 protein: CASSPANYGYTF. The CDR3 DNA reads as TGTGCCAGCAGCCCCGCTAACTATGGCTACACCTTC.

Only a few counts were recorded for this clonotype. This chain links TRBV7-2 with TRBJ1-2, with unresolved D. This CDR3 region has 12 residues. V lost 1 base and J lost 6, with 6 bases in between. CDR1 is SGHTA and CDR2 is FQGNSA in the germline V gene. Written as DNA, the CDR3 is TGTGCCAGCAGCTTAGTCGGGCATGGCTACACCTTC. This encodes CASSLVGHGYTF.